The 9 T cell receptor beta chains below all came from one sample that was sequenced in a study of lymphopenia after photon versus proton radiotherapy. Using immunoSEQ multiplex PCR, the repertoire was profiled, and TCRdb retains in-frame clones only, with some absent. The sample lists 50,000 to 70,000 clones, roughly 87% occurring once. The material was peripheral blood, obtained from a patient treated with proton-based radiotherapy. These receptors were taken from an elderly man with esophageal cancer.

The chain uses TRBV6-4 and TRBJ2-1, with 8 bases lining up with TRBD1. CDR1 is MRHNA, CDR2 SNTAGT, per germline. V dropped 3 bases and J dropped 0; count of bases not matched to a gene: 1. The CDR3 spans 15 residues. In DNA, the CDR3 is TGTGCCAGCAGTGAGACAGGGGTCTCCTACAATGAGCAGTTCTTC. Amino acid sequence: CASSETGVSYNEQFF.

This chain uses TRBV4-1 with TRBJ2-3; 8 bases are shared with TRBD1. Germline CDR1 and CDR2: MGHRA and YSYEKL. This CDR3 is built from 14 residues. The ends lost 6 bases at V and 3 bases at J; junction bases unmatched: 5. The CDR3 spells CASRRQGRTDTQYF. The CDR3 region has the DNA TGCGCCAGCAGACGACAGGGGAGGACAGATACGCAGTATTTT.

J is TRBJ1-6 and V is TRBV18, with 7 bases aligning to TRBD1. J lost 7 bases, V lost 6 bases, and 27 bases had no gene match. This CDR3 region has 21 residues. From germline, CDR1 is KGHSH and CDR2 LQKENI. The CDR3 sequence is CASSLLTLRSSDRRTNSPLHF. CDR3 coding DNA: TGTGCCAGCTCCCTGCTGACACTGCGGAGTTCGGACAGGCGGACGAATTCACCCCTCCACTTT. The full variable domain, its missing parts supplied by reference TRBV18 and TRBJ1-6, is NAGVMQNPRHLVRRRGQEARLRCSPMKGHSHVYWYRQLPEEGLKFMVYLQKENIIDESGMPKERFSAEFPKEGPSILRIQQVVRGDSAAYFCASSLLTLRSSDRRTNSPLHFGNGTRLTVT.

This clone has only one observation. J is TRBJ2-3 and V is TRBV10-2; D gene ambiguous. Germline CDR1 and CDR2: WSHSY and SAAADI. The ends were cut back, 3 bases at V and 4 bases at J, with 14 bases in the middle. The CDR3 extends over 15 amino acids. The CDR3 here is CASSELNSVADTQYF. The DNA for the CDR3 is TGCGCCAGCAGTGAACTCAACTCAGTGGCAGATACGCAGTATTTT.

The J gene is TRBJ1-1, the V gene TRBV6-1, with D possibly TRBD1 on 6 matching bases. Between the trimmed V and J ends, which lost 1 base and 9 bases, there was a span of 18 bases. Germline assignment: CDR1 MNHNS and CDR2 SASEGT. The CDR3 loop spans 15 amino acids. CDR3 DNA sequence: TGTGCCAGCAGTGAAGGACCGACCGGACAGTACCAAGCTTTCTTT. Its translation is CASSEGPTGQYQAFF.

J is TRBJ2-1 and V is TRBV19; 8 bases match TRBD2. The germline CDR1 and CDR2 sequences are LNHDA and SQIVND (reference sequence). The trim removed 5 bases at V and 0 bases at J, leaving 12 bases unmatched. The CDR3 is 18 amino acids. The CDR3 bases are TGTGCCAGTAGTTCTTGGGGACTAGGAGAGAGCTCCTACAATGAGCAGTTCTTC. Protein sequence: CASSSWGLGESSYNEQFF.

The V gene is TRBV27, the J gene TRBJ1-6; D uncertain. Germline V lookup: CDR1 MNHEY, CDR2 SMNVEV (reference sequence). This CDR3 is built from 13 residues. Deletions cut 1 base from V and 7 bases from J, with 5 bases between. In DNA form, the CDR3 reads TGTGCCAGCAGTTTATATATGAATTCACCCCTCCACTTT. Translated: CASSLYMNSPLHF.

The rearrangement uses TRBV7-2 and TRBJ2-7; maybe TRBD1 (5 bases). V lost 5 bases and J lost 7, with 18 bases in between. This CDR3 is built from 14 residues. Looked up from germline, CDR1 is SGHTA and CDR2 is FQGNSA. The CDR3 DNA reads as TGTGCCAGCAGCCCCCGACAGCTGGCACGGGAGCAGTACTTC. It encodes CASSPRQLAREQYF.

The CDR3 DNA reads TGTGCCAGCAGCGGACAGGGAGACTATGGCTACACCTTC. It is translated as CASSGQGDYGYTF. The chain carries TRBV9 and TRBJ1-2, with TRBD1 identical over 7 bases. The CDR3 covers 13 residues. The germline V gene encodes CDR1 SGDLS and CDR2 YYNGEE. V dropped 3 bases and J dropped 3; count of bases not matched to a gene: 2.